The 29 T cell receptor beta chains given below trace back to one sample, sequenced in a study of molecular identifiers for immune sequencing clone quantification. TCRdb redid the calling of the PCR reads with MiXCR, one entry per CDR3 protein. This sample has roughly 300,000 distinct CDR3 sequences; 24% occur once, and the top ten carry 0.74%. The sequenced material came from naive CD8+ T cells from blood, with Jurkat cell RNA spiked in. The subset: FACS-sorted CD8+CD4-CCR7+CD45RA+ naive T cells. The receptors shown here come from a human donor in good health. Some libraries in this study had Jurkat cell RNA spiked in.

Of note for this clonotype: One junction end does not reproduce the germline sequence, and a read error may be involved. The rearrangement uses TRBV6-2 or TRBV6-3 and TRBJ2-6; D possibly matches TRBD1 or TRBD2 (5 bases each). There are 15 residues in the CDR3. CDR1 is MNHEY and CDR2 is SVGEGT in the germline V gene. The chain's CDR3 is CASRTRPPGAHVLTF. In DNA form, the CDR3 reads TGTGCCAGCCGCACCCGACCCCCCGGGGCCCACGTCCTGACTTTC.

This clonotype was picked up many times. The chain links TRBV2 to TRBJ2-5, with D maybe TRBD1 (5 bases). Trimming shortened V by 4 bases and J by 1 base, and 7 bases separated the two germline ends. The length of the CDR3 is 13 residues. Germline V gives CDR1 SNHLY, CDR2 FYNNEI. CDR3 coding DNA: TGTGCCAGCAGTGCGCAGGGCCAAGAGACCCAGTACTTC. Its translation is CASSAQGQETQYF.

This clonotype was found a few times. The chain combines TRBV24-1 with TRBJ2-2; 7 nucleotides align to TRBD1. The CDR3 length is 14 residues. V lost 2 bases, J lost 6 bases, and 2 bases stayed unmatched. Germline lookup yields CDR1 KGHDR and CDR2 SFDVKD. CDR3 in amino acids: CATSDSDRPGELFF. In DNA, the CDR3 is TGTGCCACCAGTGATTCGGACAGGCCCGGGGAGCTGTTTTTT.

The rearrangement uses TRBV20-1 and TRBJ2-7; 14 nucleotides match TRBD2. The CDR3 length is 18 residues. Germline-derived CDR1 and CDR2 are DFQATT and SNEGSKA (reference sequence). The junction had 20 bases not matched to a gene; V was cut back by 6 bases and J by 7 bases. The DNA for the CDR3 is TGCAGTGCCCCCCCCTGGACTAGCGGGAGGCTACACGGTTGGGAGCAGTACTTC. Translated, it gives CSAPPWTSGRLHGWEQYF.

As regards this clonotype: A much larger clone lies a single base off, so this may be a read error. This chain uses TRBV7-6 with TRBJ2-5; D gene uncertain. Trimming pared 4 bases from V and 5 bases from J, leaving 17 bases between. The CDR3 extends over 15 amino acids. Germline V gives CDR1 SGHVS, CDR2 FNYEAQ. CDR3 DNA sequence: TGTGCCAGCAGCTCCACCGTAGAGTTTGTCGAGACCCAGTACTTC. This codes for CASSSTVEFVETQYF.

This clonotype appeared many times. The genes are TRBV6-5 and TRBJ1-2; D remains ambiguous. This CDR3 comprises 15 residues. The germline gives CDR1 MNHEY, CDR2 SVGAGI. V was clipped by 0 bases and J by 5 bases, with 13 bases between them. Here the CDR3 reads CASSYSLYDSYGYTF. The CDR3 coding sequence is TGTGCCAGCAGTTACTCGTTATATGACTCATATGGCTACACCTTC.

This clonotype was picked up many times. This chain connects TRBV6-5 to TRBJ2-7; no definite D call. This CDR3 has 13 amino acids. V lost 7 bases and J lost 6, with 16 bases in between. CDR1 and CDR2 (germline): MNHEY, SVGAGI. CDR3 loop: CASTPPLSGEQYF. The CDR3, as DNA: TGTGCCAGCACCCCTCCCTTGTCCGGCGAGCAGTACTTC.

This clonotype was counted many times. The genes are TRBV29-1 and TRBJ2-7, with D possibly TRBD1 on 5 matching bases. The CDR3 is made up of 13 amino acids. Germline V CDR1 and CDR2: SQVTM, ANQGSEA. The V end lost 0 bases, the J end lost 2 bases, and 8 bases lay between the germline ends. CDR3: CSVEDAGPYEQYF. Here the CDR3 DNA reads TGCAGCGTTGAAGATGCAGGGCCCTACGAGCAGTACTTC.

Notes on this clonotype: This may be a read error: a much more frequent sequence differs by one nucleotide. V usage is TRBV4-1 and J usage is TRBJ1-2; D may be TRBD1 (5 bases). CDR3 length: 15 amino acids. Germline-derived CDR1 and CDR2 are MGHRA and YSYEKL. CDR3 nucleotide sequence: TGCGCCGGCAGCCAAGAGCCGGGACGGAACTATGGCTACACCTTC. Translating it yields CAGSQEPGRNYGYTF.

This clonotype was counted ten times or more. The chain employs TRBV7-3 and TRBJ2-1; 13 bases are a match to TRBD2. CDR3 length equals 14 residues. The V gene end was trimmed by 3 bases and the J gene end by 7 bases; junction bases not matched to a gene: 0. Germline V gene sequence: CDR1 SGHTA, CDR2 FQGTGA. The CDR3: CASSLGLAGNEQFF. The CDR3 DNA is TGTGCCAGCAGCTTGGGACTAGCGGGGAATGAGCAGTTCTTC. The complete variable domain, with remaining parts taken from reference TRBV7-3 and TRBJ2-1, reads GAGVSQTPSNKVTEKGKYVELRCDPISGHTALYWYRQSLGQGPEFLIYFQGTGAADDSGLPNDRFFAVRPEGSVSTLKIQRTERGDSAVYLCASSLGLAGNEQFFGPGTRLTVL.

V gene TRBV4-3 combines with J gene TRBJ1-3; D remains unclear. The CDR3 sequence is 17 residues long. V was pared by 2 bases and J by 0 bases, with 14 bases between. CDR1 LGHNA and CDR2 YSLEER come from the germline V gene. CDR3 protein: CASSQSRVSSSGNTIYF. CDR3 sequence (DNA): TGCGCCAGCAGCCAATCCCGGGTCTCAAGCTCTGGAAACACCATATATTTT.

This chain connects TRBV6-2 or TRBV6-3 to TRBJ2-7; D gene ambiguous. The CDR3 totals 13 residues. V dropped 10 bases and J dropped 3 bases, with 16 bases sitting between them. Per the germline V gene, CDR1 is MNHEY and CDR2 is SVGEGT. CDR3 loop: CATTPGLFYEQYF. CDR3 nucleotides: TGTGCCACCACCCCCGGTCTATTCTACGAGCAGTACTTC.

The rearrangement joins TRBV6-1 to TRBJ2-3; D perhaps matches TRBD2 (7 bases). V was trimmed by 2 bases and J by 5 bases, leaving 17 bases between them. The CDR3 length is 16 residues. CDR1 MNHNS and CDR2 SASEGT come from the germline V gene. The CDR3 region has the DNA TGTGCCAGCAGTGAATCGACGGGGGGCGTGGTAGATACGCAGTATTTT. It translates to CASSESTGGVVDTQYF.

In its sample, this clonotype was seen many times. The chain combines TRBV7-9 with TRBJ1-4; D gene ambiguous. Per germline, CDR1 SEHNR and CDR2 FQNEAQ (reference sequence). This CDR3 has 11 residues. The V end was cut by 5 bases, the J end by 3 bases, with 1 base between. This CDR3 reads CASSPNEKLFF. The CDR3, as DNA: TGTGCCAGCAGCCCTAATGAAAAACTGTTTTTT.

This clonotype appeared many times. Here the CDR3 reads CASSQDPGLAKETQYF. The CDR3 region has the DNA TGCGCCAGCAGCCAAGATCCGGGACTAGCGAAAGAGACCCAGTACTTC. This sequence joins TRBV4-1 and TRBJ2-5; TRBD2 agrees at 10 bases. The CDR3 runs to 16 residues. Germline loops: CDR1 MGHRA, CDR2 YSYEKL. Trimming at V came to 0 bases and at J to 3 bases, leaving 4 bases not matched to a gene.

This chain uses TRBV5-6 with TRBJ1-5, with D tentatively TRBD1 (5 bases). This CDR3 region has 13 residues. Trimming shortened V by 2 bases and J by 5 bases, and 8 bases separated the two germline ends. Germline V lookup: CDR1 SGHDT, CDR2 YYEEEE. CDR3 loop: CASSFGGDQPQHF. CDR3 DNA sequence: TGTGCCAGCAGCTTCGGGGGGGATCAGCCCCAGCATTTT.

This clonotype was recorded a few times. V gene TRBV3-1 combines with J gene TRBJ2-5; D might be TRBD2 (6 bases). Trimming shortened V by 1 base and J by 2 bases, and 17 bases separated the two germline ends. Germline V lookup: CDR1 LGHDT, CDR2 YNNKEL (reference sequence). This CDR3 is built from 17 residues. The CDR3 bases are TGTGCCAGCAGCCAAGGGACCCTTGCCGGGGGTCAAGAGACCCAGTACTTC. Translated: CASSQGTLAGGQETQYF.

This clonotype was seen at least ten times. The gene calls are TRBV4-3 and TRBJ1-5; D uncertain. This CDR3 spans 15 amino acids. The germline gives CDR1 LGHNA, CDR2 YSLEER. With 0 bases removed from V and 4 bases from J, the gap between germline ends came to 10 bases. The CDR3 DNA sequence: TGCGCCAGCAGCCAAGATTGGGTACGGAATCAGCCCCAGCATTTT. The encoded protein is CASSQDWVRNQPQHF.

This clonotype was seen many times. The chain is built from TRBV28 and TRBJ2-3, with D perhaps matching TRBD1 (6 bases). The ends were cut back, 8 bases at V and 2 bases at J, with 14 bases in the middle. Looked up from germline, CDR1 is MDHEN and CDR2 is SYDVKM. The CDR3 runs 14 residues. Written as DNA, the CDR3 is TGTGCCAGCGCCCTGACGGGACACACAGATACGCAGTATTTT. Translated, it gives CASALTGHTDTQYF.

In this sample, this clonotype turned up a few times. This rearrangement joins TRBV27 to TRBJ1-1; TRBD1 agrees at 7 bases. CDR1 and CDR2 (germline): MNHEY, SMNVEV (reference sequence). The CDR3 consists of 13 residues. V shed 4 bases, J shed 5 bases, and the junction held 4 bases outside the gene matches. CDR3 residues: CASSSKGQTEAFF. The CDR3 region has the DNA TGTGCCAGCAGTTCAAAGGGACAGACTGAAGCTTTCTTT.

This clonotype was observed a handful of times. This rearrangement joins TRBV27 to TRBJ1-1; D is perhaps TRBD1 (6 bases). The germline CDR1 and CDR2 sequences are MNHEY and SMNVEV (reference sequence). Trimming left V 6 bases short and J 5 bases short, with 19 bases between. The CDR3 consists of 15 residues. The CDR3 here is CASRGRTVRGTEAFF. The CDR3 bases are TGTGCCAGCAGGGGAAGGACAGTCAGAGGGACTGAAGCTTTCTTT.

This clonotype was observed at least ten times. This rearrangement joins TRBV5-5 to TRBJ1-1, with 9 bases identical to TRBD1. J lost 5 bases, V lost 3 bases, and 8 bases had no gene match. The CDR3 sequence is 15 residues long. CDR1 and CDR2 from the germline V gene are SGHKS and YYEKEE (reference sequence). The CDR3 loop is CASSWSAQGATEAFF. CDR3 DNA: TGTGCCAGCAGCTGGTCCGCACAGGGGGCAACTGAAGCTTTCTTT.

Remarks on this clonotype: A much larger clonotype is one base distant, so this may be a read error. The chain couples TRBV7-2 to TRBJ2-3; D may be TRBD2 (6 bases). This CDR3 spans 17 amino acids. With 3 bases removed from V and 2 bases from J, the gap between germline ends came to 18 bases. Germline V gene sequence: CDR1 SGHTA, CDR2 FQGNSA. The CDR3 nucleotides are TGTGCCAGCAGCTTTTCCCCGGGACTGGGCCTCACAGATACGCAGTATTTT. Its translation is CASSFSPGLGLTDTQYF. Complete variable domain (other parts from reference TRBV7-2 and TRBJ2-3): GAGVSQSPSNKVTEKGKDVELRCDPISGHTALYWYRQSLGQGLEFLIYFQGNSAPDKSGLPSDRFSAERTGGSVSTLTIQRTQQEDSAVYLCASSFSPGLGLTDTQYFGPGTRLTVL.

This clonotype was seen a few times. This sequence joins TRBV6-2 or TRBV6-3 and TRBJ1-1, with 9 positions matching TRBD1. Looked up from germline, CDR1 is MNHEY and CDR2 is SVGEGT. The CDR3 has 16 amino acids. Losses at the gene ends were 6 bases for V and 6 bases for J; bases not matched to a gene: 14. In DNA form, the CDR3 reads TGTGCCAGCAGCCGATCCGGGACAGGGATTTGGGCTGAAGCTTTCTTT. Its protein product is CASSRSGTGIWAEAFF.

This clonotype has more than one count but fewer than ten. The rearrangement joins TRBV7-9 to TRBJ2-2, with 13 nucleotides matching TRBD2. Germline CDR1 and CDR2: SEHNR and FQNEAQ (reference sequence). This CDR3 has 18 residues. The J segment lost 5 bases and the V segment lost 8 bases, leaving 14 bases of the junction unmatched. In DNA form, the CDR3 reads TGTGCCAGCTGCCGGGACAGTCCGACTAGCGGGGGGACCGGGGAGCTGTTTTTT. This translates into CASCRDSPTSGGTGELFF.

V usage is TRBV7-9 and J usage is TRBJ2-1; no firm D call. The CDR3 loop spans 16 amino acids. From germline, CDR1 is SEHNR and CDR2 FQNEAQ (reference sequence). The V end lost 1 base, the J end lost 8 bases, and 18 bases lay between the germline ends. The CDR3 bases are TGTGCCAGCAGCTTAGTTTATAGGGTTGGGTCCGATGAGCAGTTCTTC. Amino acids: CASSLVYRVGSDEQFF.

Concerning this clonotype itself: Sequence at one end of the junction differs from germline and may be a read error. The rearrangement uses TRBV2 and TRBJ2-3; 11 positions match TRBD2. CDR1 and CDR2 (germline): SNHLY, FYNNEI. The CDR3 spans 19 residues. CDR3: CASSDNRDVAGGPGDSQYF. In DNA, the CDR3 is TGTGCCAGCAGTGATAACAGGGATGTAGCGGGGGGGCCGGGAGATTCGCAGTATTTT.

The rearrangement uses TRBV6-2 or TRBV6-3 and TRBJ2-5; D gene unclear. The CDR3 sequence is 13 residues long. The germline gives CDR1 MNHEY, CDR2 SVGEGT. V was trimmed by 7 bases and J by 1 base, leaving 10 bases between them. Here the CDR3 reads CASTVRSQETQYF. The DNA for the CDR3 is TGTGCCAGCACCGTTAGGTCCCAAGAGACCCAGTACTTC.

Many counts were recorded for this clonotype. This sequence joins TRBV4-2 and TRBJ1-1; D gene unclear. Trimming cost V 0 bases and J 7 bases, with 9 bases left between them. CDR3 length: 13 residues. CDR1 is LGHNA, CDR2 YNFKEQ, per germline. The CDR3 bases are TGTGCCAGCAGCCAAGAACCCCCTGGTGAAGCTTTCTTT. Translation gives CASSQEPPGEAFF.